This T cell receptor beta chain was captured in a study of cytomegalovirus exposure and HLA in healthy donors. Comments on this clone: No antigen is known for it.

Study-level findings and limits: In a later analysis, V- and J-gene trimming of beta chains associated with a DCLRE1C missense variant, replicated independently. The study put about 180 TCR beta chains on its list as cytomegalovirus-associated.

PCR primers comprised 60 Vbeta and 13 Jbeta primers. Generated by immunoSEQ multiplex PCR, the TCRdb table keeps only in-frame clones and is missing some. The data show over 200,000 clones, around 73% seen once. The TCR was taken from a male donor in good health and CMV-seronegative. The sample taken for sequencing was PBMCs.

The CDR3, as DNA: TGTGCCAGCAGCCCAAGCGGATTTACCTACGAGCAGTACTTC. Translating it yields CASSPSGFTYEQYF. This chain uses TRBV6-5 with TRBJ2-7, with D tentatively TRBD2 (5 bases). Trimming removed 6 bases at V and 2 bases at J, with 14 bases between. This CDR3 has 14 residues. Germline values: CDR1 MNHEY, CDR2 SVGAGI.